The next 15 T cell receptor beta chains were all read from a single sample in a study of blood T cell repertoires in COVID-19. The data were produced by immunoSEQ multiplex PCR, yet TCRdb's version contains in-frame clones alone and is incomplete. The data hold fewer than 200,000 clones, with 80% to 90% observed a single time. The sequenced sample was PBMCs or T cells enriched from blood (not recorded which). The receptors derive from a young woman who had recovered from COVID-19.

The V call is TRBV10-3, the J call TRBJ2-6; a possible D gene is TRBD1 (6 bases). V was clipped by 10 bases and J by 0 bases, with 10 bases between them. Germline V gene sequence: CDR1 ENHRY, CDR2 SYGVKD. The CDR3 length is 14 residues. CDR3 sequence: CANAQGSGANVLTF. In nucleotides, the CDR3 is TGTGCCAACGCACAGGGCTCTGGGGCCAACGTCCTGACTTTC.

Only one count was recorded for this clone. The rearrangement links TRBV9 to TRBJ2-3, with D uncertain. Trimming stripped 0 bases from V and 2 bases from J, with 7 bases between. Germline V gene sequence: CDR1 SGDLS, CDR2 YYNGEE. CDR3 size: 14 residues. The CDR3 coding sequence is TGTGCCAGCAGCGTAGTGGCTTACACAGATACGCAGTATTTT. Amino acid sequence: CASSVVAYTDTQYF.

The chain has TRBV5-6 and TRBJ1-1; tentatively, D is TRBD1 (6 bases). This CDR3 region has 12 residues. Trimming shortened V by 0 bases and J by 11 bases, and 11 bases separated the two germline ends. CDR1 SGHDT and CDR2 YYEEEE come from the germline V gene. CDR3 region: CASSLAGGQAFF. CDR3 bases: TGTGCCAGCAGCTTGGCGGGGGGGCAGGCTTTCTTT.

The chain employs TRBV19 and TRBJ2-7, with D possibly matching TRBD2 (6 bases). The CDR3 is made up of 14 amino acids. V was shortened by 3 bases and J by 1 base, with 10 bases between the two germline ends. Per the germline V gene, CDR1 is LNHDA and CDR2 is SQIVND (reference sequence). The CDR3 loop is CASSIGAGSYEQYF. For the CDR3, the DNA is TGTGCCAGTAGTATCGGAGCGGGTTCCTACGAGCAGTACTTC. The whole variable domain, remainder taken from reference TRBV19 and TRBJ2-7, is DGGITQSPKYLFRKEGQNVTLSCEQNLNHDAMYWYRQDPGQGLRLIYYSQIVNDFQKGDIAEGYSVSREKKESFPLTVTSAQKNPTAFYLCASSIGAGSYEQYFGPGTRLTVT.

The chain recombines TRBV4-2 with TRBJ2-1, with 7 bases matching TRBD2. The CDR3 covers 14 residues. The ends lost 3 bases at V and 9 bases at J; junction bases unmatched: 8. The germline CDR1 and CDR2 sequences are LGHNA and YNFKEQ. Here the CDR3 DNA reads TGTGCCAGCAGCCACCTAGCGGAAGGGATTGAGCAGTTCTTC. It codes for CASSHLAEGIEQFF.

The chain carries TRBV5-1 and TRBJ2-1; TRBD2 agrees at 16 bases. This CDR3 is 19 amino acids long. V dropped 4 bases and J dropped 0; count of bases not matched to a gene: 7. Germline lookup yields CDR1 SGHRS and CDR2 YFSETQ. CDR3 bases: TGCGCCAGCAGCCCGGGACTAGCGGGAGGGATACACTCCTACAATGAGCAGTTCTTC. Translating it yields CASSPGLAGGIHSYNEQFF.

CDR3 in amino acids: CSVEDQTGPGEQYF. The CDR3 DNA reads TGCAGCGTTGAAGATCAGACAGGGCCGGGCGAGCAGTACTTC. The chain couples TRBV29-1 to TRBJ2-7; 7 bases fit TRBD1. The ends lost 0 bases at V and 6 bases at J; junction bases unmatched: 8. The CDR3 extends over 14 amino acids. The germline V gene has CDR1 SQVTM and CDR2 ANQGSEA.

This rearrangement joins TRBV4-2 to TRBJ2-7; 7 nucleotides match TRBD2. The J segment lost 2 bases and the V segment lost 4 bases, leaving 5 bases of the junction unmatched. Looked up from germline, CDR1 is LGHNA and CDR2 is YNFKEQ. The CDR3 covers 14 residues. CDR3 amino acids: CASSPQREPYEQYF. In nucleotides, the CDR3 is TGTGCCAGCAGCCCGCAGCGGGAACCCTACGAGCAGTACTTC.

This chain joins TRBV6-5 and TRBJ1-5, with 10 bases aligning to TRBD1. This CDR3 is built from 14 residues. CDR1 and CDR2 from the germline V gene are MNHEY and SVGAGI. V was clipped by 6 bases and J by 5 bases; unmatched bases: 4. The CDR3 DNA sequence: TGTGCCAGCAGGAGGACAGGGGGGGATCAGCCCCAGCATTTT. The encoded protein is CASRRTGGDQPQHF.

This chain uses TRBV21-1 with TRBJ2-2; the table gives TRBD2 as D, unverified against the DNA. TRBV21-1 is labeled a pseudogene. This CDR3 has 20 amino acids. The CDR3 protein is CASSKDQASGEDFPPGELFF. The DNA of the CDR3 is TGTGCCAGCAGCAAAGATCAAGCTAGCGGGGAGGACTTTCCCCCCGGGGAGCTGTTTTTT.

This chain joins TRBV7-6 and TRBJ2-7; D may be TRBD2 (5 bases). Germline V gene data show CDR1 as SGHVS and CDR2 as FNYEAQ. V dropped 5 bases and J dropped 5 bases, with 28 bases sitting between them. The length of the CDR3 is 18 residues. The CDR3 is CASSEPPLQRTPEDEQYF. DNA of the CDR3: TGTGCCAGCAGCGAGCCCCCCTTGCAGCGGACCCCGGAGGACGAGCAGTACTTC.

About this clone itself: Other nucleotide sequences in the sample specify the same CDR3. The chain uses TRBV5-6 and TRBJ1-1, with a possible D match to TRBD1 (6 bases). CDR1 is SGHDT, CDR2 YYEEEE, per germline. CDR3 length: 14 residues. The V and J ends lost 4 bases and 2 bases respectively, with 12 bases between them. This CDR3 is CASSQGTKNTEAFF. The CDR3 DNA follows: TGTGCCAGCAGCCAAGGGACAAAAAACACTGAAGCTTTCTTT.

This rearrangement joins TRBV19 to TRBJ2-7; 7 nucleotides align to TRBD1. The junction had 8 bases not matched to a gene; V was cut back by 6 bases and J by 3 bases. Germline CDR1 is LNHDA and CDR2 is SQIVND (reference sequence). The CDR3 is 14 residues long. The CDR3 DNA reads TGTGCCAGTAGCATCGGGACAGTCAACTACGAGCAGTACTTC. Protein: CASSIGTVNYEQYF.

This rearrangement joins TRBV9 to TRBJ1-1; 10 positions agree with TRBD1. Looked up from germline, CDR1 is SGDLS and CDR2 is YYNGEE. The CDR3 is 12 residues long. V dropped 5 bases and J dropped 11; count of bases not matched to a gene: 6. The CDR3 region is CASSQGQGSAFF. CDR3 DNA: TGTGCCAGCAGTCAGGGACAGGGGAGTGCTTTCTTT. The full variable domain, with the rest looked up from reference TRBV9 and TRBJ1-1, is DSGVTQTPKHLITATGQRVTLRCSPRSGDLSVYWYQQSLDQGLQFLIQYYNGEERAKGNILERFSAQQFPDLHSELNLSSLELGDSALYFCASSQGQGSAFFGQGTRLTVV.

The V and J genes are TRBV14 and TRBJ2-1; 10 bases are a match to TRBD1. Germline CDR1 and CDR2: SGHDN and FVKESK. Unmatched junction bases numbered 15, after V lost 4 bases and J lost 3 bases. The CDR3 has 19 amino acids. The CDR3 sequence: CASSPVRQGAGNLYNEQFF. The CDR3 nucleotides read TGTGCCAGCAGCCCCGTTAGACAGGGGGCTGGAAACCTCTACAATGAGCAGTTCTTC.